The rows below give T cell receptor beta chains drawn from one sample of a study of T cell repertoires in cytomegalovirus infection. These receptors' targets are unknown. MiXCR, applied by TCRdb to the reads, yields one record per CDR3 protein. The sample lists roughly 570,000 distinct CDR3 sequences, approximately 40% occurring once. The sequencing used cultured PBMCs, collected from culture after CMV antigen stimulation. All receptors come from a human donor in good health (CMV status not recorded). Some clones in this sample may be carry-over from other donors' samples. CDR3s include the opening cysteine and the closing phenylalanine or tryptophan. The order of the fields is V gene, D gene, J gene, clone size, CDR3 protein, CDR3 DNA. A D gene is named only where the DNA matches it firmly. The size field is filled for only some rows; it gives once, few, many or a size class.

>TRBV6-1|NA|TRBJ1-5|NA
CATRGAGARSQPQHF
TGTGCCACCCGGGGCGCAGGGGCCCGGTCCCAGCCCCAGCATTTT
>TRBV27|TRBD2|TRBJ2-1|NA
CATSRLAQTYNEQFF
TGTGCCACCTCTCGACTAGCCCAGACCTACAATGAGCAGTTCTTC
>TRBV20-1|NA|TRBJ2-7|NA
CSAGPGRGGMYEQYF
TGCAGTGCTGGACCGGGCCGAGGAGGGATGTACGAGCAGTACTTC
>TRBV6-1|TRBD2|TRBJ2-1|NA
CASSPWGGDWAYNEQFF
TGTGCCAGCAGCCCCTGGGGAGGGGACTGGGCCTACAATGAGCAGTTCTTC
>TRBV11-2|NA|TRBJ2-1|NA
CASSLNPGIDEQFF
TGTGCCAGCAGCTTAAATCCAGGTATCGATGAGCAGTTCTTC
>TRBV20-1|NA|TRBJ2-7|NA
CSARDVGLDEQYF
TGCAGTGCTAGAGATGTCGGATTAGACGAGCAGTACTTC
>TRBV6-1|NA|TRBJ2-5|NA
CASSESPGRGETQYF
TGTGCCAGCAGTGAATCCCCGGGACGCGGGGAGACCCAGTACTTC
>TRBV7-6|NA|TRBJ2-3|NA
CASSPGTFGSASDTQYF
TGTGCCAGCAGCCCAGGGACATTTGGGAGTGCGTCAGATACGCAGTATTTT
>TRBV12-3/TRBV12-4|TRBD2|TRBJ2-1|NA
CASSSTTSGYNEQFF
TGTGCCAGCAGTTCGACGACTAGCGGCTACAATGAGCAGTTCTTC
>TRBV7-4|NA|TRBJ1-6|NA
CASNLGRGHIYNSPLHF
TGTGCCAGCAACTTAGGGCGTGGACATATCTATAATTCACCCCTCCACTTT
>TRBV6-5|NA|TRBJ2-7|once
CATQGNIWSYEQYF
TGTGCCACCCAGGGCAATATTTGGTCCTACGAGCAGTACTTC
>TRBV7-9|NA|TRBJ1-6|NA
CASSLDGNGSPLHF
TGTGCCAGCAGCTTAGACGGCAATGGATCACCCCTCCACTTT
>TRBV7-8|TRBD2|TRBJ2-3|NA
CASSLGPPGLALPDTQYF
TGTGCCAGTAGCTTAGGACCCCCGGGACTAGCATTACCAGATACGCAGTATTTT
>TRBV7-9|NA|TRBJ1-2|NA
CASSSQLRGQGRNYGYTF
TGTGCCAGCAGCTCACAACTACGGGGGCAGGGGAGAAACTATGGCTACACCTTC
>TRBV15|NA|TRBJ1-3|few
CATSSPAGSSGNTIYF
TGTGCCACCAGCTCCCCGGCCGGCAGCTCTGGAAACACCATATATTTT
>TRBV2|NA|TRBJ2-1|NA
CASKKEPIEQFF
TGTGCCAGCAAAAAGGAGCCCATTGAGCAGTTCTTC